This T cell receptor (beta chain) was recovered during a study of cytomegalovirus exposure and HLA in healthy donors. Nominal health characterized the donors when sampled, though unrecorded immune exposures were likely. 13 Jbeta primers and 60 Vbeta primers were used for the PCR. Produced via immunoSEQ multiplex PCR; TCRdb's table is partial and in-frame only. The sample gives 150,000 to 200,000 clones, 81% of which show up once; 1.5% to 2% is in the top ten. The sequence came from a man aged 18 to 30 in good health and CMV-seronegative. The sample consisted of PBMCs.

The chain's CDR3 is CASSVLASEYNEQFF. The CDR3 DNA follows: TGTGCCAGCAGCGTACTAGCGAGTGAATACAATGAGCAGTTCTTC. The chain couples TRBV13 to TRBJ2-1, with TRBD2 matching 7 bases. The CDR3 extends over 15 amino acids. CDR1 PRHDT and CDR2 FYEKMQ come from the germline V gene (reference sequence). V shed 5 bases and J 4 bases; nucleotides not matched to a gene: 8.